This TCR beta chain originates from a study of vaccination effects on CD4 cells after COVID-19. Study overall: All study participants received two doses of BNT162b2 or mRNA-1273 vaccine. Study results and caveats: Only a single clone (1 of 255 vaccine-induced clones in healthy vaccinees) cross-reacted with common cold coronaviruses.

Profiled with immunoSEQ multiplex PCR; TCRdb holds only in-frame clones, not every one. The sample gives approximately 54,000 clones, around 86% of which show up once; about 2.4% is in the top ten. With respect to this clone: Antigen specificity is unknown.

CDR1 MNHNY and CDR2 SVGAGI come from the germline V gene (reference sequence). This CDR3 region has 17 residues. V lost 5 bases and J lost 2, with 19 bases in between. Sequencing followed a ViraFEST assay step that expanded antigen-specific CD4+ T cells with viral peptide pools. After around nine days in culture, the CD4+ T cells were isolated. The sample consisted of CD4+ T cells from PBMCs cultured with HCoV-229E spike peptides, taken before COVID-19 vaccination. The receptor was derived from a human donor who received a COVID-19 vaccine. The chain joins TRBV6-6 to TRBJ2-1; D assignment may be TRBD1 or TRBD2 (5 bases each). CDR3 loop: CASSRLGWDGTYNEQFF. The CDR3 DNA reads TGTGCCAGCAGTCGTTTGGGTTGGGACGGGACCTACAATGAGCAGTTCTTC.